The table lists the clone carrying this T cell receptor beta chain with many counts. As yet, its antigen is unknown. TCRdb recomputed calls from the reads with MiXCR, one row per CDR3 protein. In the table there are more than 150,000 distinct CDR3 sequences, around 22% of which are singletons. The sample originates from a study of T cell repertoires in cytomegalovirus infection. For the study at large: In public TCR beta signatures, there were indications of both CMV infection and matching HLA type. Broader study findings: Clonotype analysis showed dominance of the ex vivo response by HLA-C-restricted CMV-specific TCR beta clonotypes. Individuals carrying CMV plus the relevant HLA were identified by cumulative frequency of public TCR beta families.

Germline trimming cut 2 bases from V and 2 bases from J; bases unmatched to any gene: 4. Per the germline V gene, CDR1 is SGHTA and CDR2 is FQGNSA. The CDR3 totals 15 residues. The chain has TRBV7-2 and TRBJ2-7, with 9 bases lining up with TRBD2. This receptor was taken from a human donor in good health (CMV status not recorded). Some clones in this sample may be carry-over from other donors' samples. Sequencing input: PBMCs. This CDR3 reads CASSLSSGTTYEQYF. The CDR3 nucleotides read TGTGCCAGCAGCTTATCTAGCGGGACAACCTACGAGCAGTACTTC.